Below, 16 T cell receptor beta chains from the same sample are listed, as sequenced in a study of blood T cell repertoires in COVID-19. Generated by immunoSEQ multiplex PCR, the TCRdb table keeps only in-frame clones and is missing some. Among about 30,000 clones listed, around 85% were seen once. Sample: peripheral blood. The receptors derive from an elderly man with active COVID-19.

This rearrangement joins TRBV18 to TRBJ1-2, with D uncertain. Per the germline V gene, CDR1 is KGHSH and CDR2 is LQKENI. CDR3 size: 14 residues. V was trimmed by 3 bases and J by 2 bases, leaving 10 bases between them. The DNA for the CDR3 is TGTGCCAGCTCACCGCAACAGATAAACTATGGCTACACCTTC. This sequence encodes CASSPQQINYGYTF. Drawing the rest from reference TRBV18 and TRBJ1-2, the complete variable domain is NAGVMQNPRHLVRRRGQEARLRCSPMKGHSHVYWYRQLPEEGLKFMVYLQKENIIDESGMPKERFSAEFPKEGPSILRIQQVVRGDSAAYFCASSPQQINYGYTFGSGTRLTVV.

The CDR3 reads CASSVGGGGETQYF. The CDR3 coding sequence is TGTGCCAGCAGCGTGGGGGGGGGCGGAGAGACCCAGTACTTC. The chain has TRBV5-4 and TRBJ2-5, with D possibly matching TRBD2 (7 bases). V shed 4 bases and J shed 4 bases, with 14 bases lying between them. Germline-derived CDR1 and CDR2 are SGHNT and YYREEE (reference sequence). The length of the CDR3 is 14 residues.

The chain carries TRBV5-6 and TRBJ2-6; TRBD2 aligns across 7 bases. This CDR3 contains 17 residues. The trim removed 2 bases at V and 1 base at J, leaving 6 bases unmatched. From germline, CDR1 is SGHDT and CDR2 YYEEEE. CDR3 in amino acids: CASSFGRGVSGANVLTF. DNA for the CDR3: TGTGCCAGCAGCTTCGGACGGGGGGTGTCTGGGGCCAACGTCCTGACTTTC.

This clone appeared a single time. The rearrangement uses TRBV6-5 and TRBJ2-7, with unresolved D. Germline CDR1 is MNHEY and CDR2 is SVGAGI. V was pared by 6 bases and J by 3 bases, with 9 bases between. This CDR3 contains 12 residues. CDR3 in DNA: TGTGCCAGCAGGAGCACTTTCTACGAGCAGTACTTC. Amino acids: CASRSTFYEQYF.

The chain carries TRBV19 and TRBJ2-5, with 11 bases lining up with TRBD2. CDR3 size: 13 residues. Losses at the gene ends were 9 bases for V and 5 bases for J; bases not matched to a gene: 5. Germline CDR1 reads LNHDA; CDR2 reads SQIVND (reference sequence). In nucleotides, the CDR3 is TGTGCCAGCAGACTAGCGGGGAGTGAGACCCAGTACTTC. This encodes CASRLAGSETQYF.

The CDR3 loop reads CASSPPGTRNEQFF. The CDR3 DNA reads as TGTGCCAGCAGCCCCCCCGGGACAAGAAATGAGCAGTTCTTC. The chain recombines TRBV7-9 with TRBJ2-1; TRBD1 might be the D (6 bases). CDR3 length equals 14 residues. Germline V gives CDR1 SEHNR, CDR2 FQNEAQ (reference sequence). Trimming stripped 5 bases from V and 7 bases from J, with 15 bases between.

The V gene is TRBV5-4, the J gene TRBJ2-3; the D gene is possibly TRBD2 (6 bases). The germline V gene has CDR1 SGHNT and CDR2 YYREEE (reference sequence). Trimming left V 6 bases short and J 0 bases short, with 14 bases between. The CDR3 consists of 15 residues. The CDR3 DNA reads TGTGCCAGCAACCCCGGGGGAACTAGCACAGATACGCAGTATTTT. Its protein is CASNPGGTSTDTQYF.

This clone was seen only a few times. V is TRBV30 and J is TRBJ1-1; D not certain. This CDR3 is built from 11 residues. Germline CDR1 GTSNPN, CDR2 SVGIG (reference sequence). V was shortened by 7 bases and J by 0 bases, with 6 bases between the two germline ends. Written as DNA, the CDR3 is TGTGCCTCCCAGGTGAACACTGAAGCTTTCTTT. Protein: CASQVNTEAFF.

V gene TRBV23-1 combines with J gene TRBJ1-1; possible D gene TRBD1, 5 bases. Being an ORF, TRBV23-1 has a function that is uncertain. This CDR3 spans 12 amino acids. V lost 3 bases and J lost 10, with 12 bases in between. Here the CDR3 reads CASSHHRYRAFF. CDR3 DNA sequence: TGCGCCAGCAGTCATCACAGGTATCGAGCTTTCTTT.

V is TRBV11-2 and J is TRBJ2-1, with 11 bases that match TRBD2. V shed 5 bases and J 0 bases; nucleotides not matched to a gene: 3. The CDR3 covers 16 residues. Germline values: CDR1 SGHAT, CDR2 FQNNGV. CDR3 in amino acids: CASSDLAGGSYNEQFF. CDR3 DNA: TGTGCCAGCAGCGACCTAGCGGGGGGCTCCTACAATGAGCAGTTCTTC.

V usage is TRBV2 and J usage is TRBJ1-5, with 9 bases aligning to TRBD1. The J segment lost 6 bases and the V segment lost 2 bases, leaving 5 bases of the junction unmatched. Germline V gives CDR1 SNHLY, CDR2 FYNNEI. This CDR3 contains 15 residues. CDR3 nucleotides: TGTGCCAGCAGTGAACGGACAGGGGAGGTTCAGCCCCAGCATTTT. Encoded protein: CASSERTGEVQPQHF.

The CDR3 DNA is TGTGCCAGCAGTGAGGGGGGAGCCTTCACAGATACGCAGTATTTT. Its translation is CASSEGGAFTDTQYF. The gene calls are TRBV6-1 and TRBJ2-3, with a possible D match to TRBD2 (6 bases). The CDR3 extends over 15 amino acids. Looked up from germline, CDR1 is MNHNS and CDR2 is SASEGT. V was shortened by 3 bases and J by 2 bases, with 12 bases between the two germline ends.

In this sample, this clone turned up once. The chain is built from TRBV7-2 and TRBJ2-7; TRBD2 agrees at 9 bases. V shed 1 base, J shed 0 bases, and the junction held 4 bases outside the gene matches. The germline V gene encodes CDR1 SGHTA and CDR2 FQGNSA. This CDR3 has 16 amino acids. CDR3: CASSLDGSGSSYEQYF. Written as DNA, the CDR3 is TGTGCCAGCAGCTTAGATGGTAGCGGGAGCTCCTACGAGCAGTACTTC.

The rearrangement uses TRBV7-3 and TRBJ2-1, with 10 nucleotides matching TRBD1. Germline V lookup: CDR1 SGHTA, CDR2 FQGTGA. There are 15 residues in the CDR3. Germline trimming cut 5 bases from V and 4 bases from J; bases unmatched to any gene: 5. For the CDR3, the DNA is TGTGCCAGCAGCCAGGGACAGGGGACATACAATGAGCAGTTCTTC. The encoded protein is CASSQGQGTYNEQFF.

This clone was found a few times. The V and J genes are TRBV19 and TRBJ1-4, with 7 nucleotides matching TRBD1. V lost 4 bases to trimming and J lost 3 bases; unmatched junction nucleotides: 5. CDR1 is LNHDA, CDR2 SQIVND, per germline (reference sequence). The CDR3 length is 15 residues. In DNA, the CDR3 is TGTGCCAGTAGTACACAGGGGTCTGCTAATGAAAAACTGTTTTTT. Translation gives CASSTQGSANEKLFF. Complete variable domain (other parts from reference TRBV19 and TRBJ1-4): DGGITQSPKYLFRKEGQNVTLSCEQNLNHDAMYWYRQDPGQGLRLIYYSQIVNDFQKGDIAEGYSVSREKKESFPLTVTSAQKNPTAFYLCASSTQGSANEKLFFGSGTQLSVL.

The CDR3 DNA reads as TGTGCCAGCAGCTTACTCGACAGGAACACTGAAGCTTTCTTT. The encoded protein is CASSLLDRNTEAFF. The chain carries TRBV7-9 and TRBJ1-1, with D perhaps TRBD1 (5 bases). The CDR3 loop spans 14 amino acids. The V end was cut by 2 bases, the J end by 1 base, with 8 bases between. The germline V gene has CDR1 SEHNR and CDR2 FQNEAQ (reference sequence).